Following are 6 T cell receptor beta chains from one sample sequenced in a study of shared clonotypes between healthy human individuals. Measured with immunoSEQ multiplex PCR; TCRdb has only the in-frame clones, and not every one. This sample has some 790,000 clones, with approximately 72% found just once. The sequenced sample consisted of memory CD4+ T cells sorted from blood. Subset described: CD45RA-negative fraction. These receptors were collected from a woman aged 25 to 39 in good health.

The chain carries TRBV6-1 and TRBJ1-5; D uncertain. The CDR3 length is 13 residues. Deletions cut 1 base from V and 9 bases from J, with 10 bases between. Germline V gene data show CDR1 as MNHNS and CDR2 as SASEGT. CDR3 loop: CASSEVLVGPQHF. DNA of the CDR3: TGTGCCAGCAGTGAAGTGCTTGTGGGGCCCCAGCATTTT.

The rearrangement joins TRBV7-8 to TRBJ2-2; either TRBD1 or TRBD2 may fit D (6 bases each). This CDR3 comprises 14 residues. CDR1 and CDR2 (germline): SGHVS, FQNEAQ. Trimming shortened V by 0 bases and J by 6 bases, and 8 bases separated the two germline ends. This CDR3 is CASSLAGGSGELFF. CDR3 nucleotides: TGTGCCAGCAGCTTAGCCGGGGGCTCCGGGGAGCTGTTTTTT.

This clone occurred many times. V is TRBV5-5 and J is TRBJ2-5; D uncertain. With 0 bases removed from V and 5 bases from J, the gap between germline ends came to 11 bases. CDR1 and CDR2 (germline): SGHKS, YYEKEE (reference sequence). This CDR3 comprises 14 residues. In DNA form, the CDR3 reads TGTGCCAGCAGCTTGGTCTCGCATCTCGAGACCCAGTACTTC. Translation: CASSLVSHLETQYF.

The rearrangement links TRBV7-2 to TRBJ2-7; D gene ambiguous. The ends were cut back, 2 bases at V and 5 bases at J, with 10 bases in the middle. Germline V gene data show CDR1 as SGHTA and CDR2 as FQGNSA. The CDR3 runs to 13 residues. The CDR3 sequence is CASSLSPPHEQYF. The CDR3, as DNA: TGTGCCAGCAGCTTATCCCCCCCTCACGAGCAGTACTTC.

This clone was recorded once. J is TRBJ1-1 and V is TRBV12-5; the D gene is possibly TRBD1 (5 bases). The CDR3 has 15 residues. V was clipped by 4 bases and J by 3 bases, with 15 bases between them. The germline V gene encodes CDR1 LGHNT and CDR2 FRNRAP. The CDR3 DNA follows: TGTGCTAGTGGTTGGGGGGACCGGAAGGACACTGAAGCTTTCTTT. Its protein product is CASGWGDRKDTEAFF.

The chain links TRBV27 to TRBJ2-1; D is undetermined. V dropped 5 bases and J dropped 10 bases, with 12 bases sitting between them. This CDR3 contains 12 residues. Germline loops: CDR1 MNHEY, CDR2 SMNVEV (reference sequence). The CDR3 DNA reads TGTGCCAGCAGTAATCATGGGAAAGAGCAGTTCTTC. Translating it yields CASSNHGKEQFF.